Presented here are 13 T cell receptor beta chains from one specimen sequenced in a study of shared clonotypes between healthy human individuals. The protocol was immunoSEQ multiplex PCR, while the TCRdb copy is restricted to in-frame clones and leaves out a portion. The repertoire holds about 710,000 clones, 72% seen once, with about 1.8% in the top ten. Sequencing input: memory CD4+ T cells sorted from blood. Stated subset: CD45RA-negative fraction. Receptors were obtained from a woman in her thirties in good health.

The chain couples TRBV6-5 to TRBJ2-7; D remains unclear. CDR1 is MNHEY and CDR2 is SVGAGI in the germline V gene. The CDR3 is made up of 14 amino acids. V lost 6 bases, J lost 3 bases, and 15 bases lay in between. The CDR3 nucleotides read TGTGCCAGCAGCCCGTTTAACGACCTCTACGAGCAGTACTTC. Protein sequence: CASSPFNDLYEQYF.

The chain couples TRBV28 to TRBJ2-7, with 8 bases matching TRBD2. The CDR3 length is 16 residues. Germline-derived CDR1 and CDR2 are MDHEN and SYDVKM. V lost 3 bases to trimming and J lost 0 bases; unmatched junction nucleotides: 7. As DNA, the CDR3 is TGTGCCAGCAGTTTTTCCCTAACTAGCGGCTCCTACGAGCAGTACTTC. Translation: CASSFSLTSGSYEQYF.

This chain joins TRBV15 and TRBJ2-1; D gene uncertain. Per germline, CDR1 LNHNV and CDR2 YYDKDF (reference sequence). The ends were cut back, 0 bases at V and 2 bases at J, with 5 bases in the middle. This CDR3 has 14 amino acids. CDR3 in DNA: TGTGCCACCAGCAGAGACGGTACCTACAATGAGCAGTTCTTC. Translating gives CATSRDGTYNEQFF.

DNA of the CDR3: TGTGCCAGCAGCACTCGGACAGGGGCGGACATTCAGTACTTC. This codes for CASSTRTGADIQYF. The chain combines TRBV7-9 with TRBJ2-4, with TRBD1 matching 9 bases. V shed 5 bases and J 8 bases; nucleotides not matched to a gene: 7. Looked up from germline, CDR1 is SEHNR and CDR2 is FQNEAQ (reference sequence). The CDR3 is 14 amino acids.

The chain couples TRBV19 to TRBJ1-2, with 12 bases fitting TRBD1. The CDR3 spans 14 residues. V dropped 3 bases and J dropped 7; count of bases not matched to a gene: 3. CDR1 and CDR2 (germline): LNHDA, SQIVND (reference sequence). The CDR3 DNA follows: TGTGCCAGTAGTATGGGACAGGGGGCGGTTGGCTACACCTTC. It translates to CASSMGQGAVGYTF.

This clone appeared a few times. This chain uses TRBV4-2 with TRBJ1-4; 7 bases agree with TRBD1. After removal of 1 base from V and 5 bases from J, the junction contained 4 bases not matched to a gene. In germline, CDR1 is LGHNA, CDR2 YNFKEQ. CDR3 length: 15 residues. The CDR3 spells CASSQVQGENEKLFF. The CDR3 DNA is TGTGCCAGCAGCCAAGTCCAGGGGGAAAATGAAAAACTGTTTTTT.

V is TRBV4-2 and J is TRBJ2-7; TRBD2 might be the D (6 bases). V lost 1 base and J lost 3, with 19 bases in between. There are 17 residues in the CDR3. The germline CDR1 and CDR2 sequences are LGHNA and YNFKEQ. The CDR3 loop reads CASSQGSTAGNFYEQYF. CDR3 sequence (DNA): TGTGCCAGCAGCCAAGGGTCTACAGCGGGTAATTTCTACGAGCAGTACTTC.

Here the CDR3 DNA reads TGTGCCAGCAGCCGCCGTTCCGAGCAGTACTTC. Its translation: CASSRRSEQYF. The chain is built from TRBV7-9 and TRBJ2-7; D gene unclear. Germline CDR1 and CDR2: SEHNR and FQNEAQ (reference sequence). V lost 5 bases and J lost 6, with 8 bases in between. This CDR3 region has 11 residues.

Here the CDR3 reads CASSSSAYEQYF. CDR3 in DNA: TGTGCCAGCAGTTCTTCTGCCTACGAGCAGTACTTC. This chain links TRBV28 with TRBJ2-5; D gene unclear. The J call is in doubt because the DNA end fits TRBJ2-7 better. There are 12 residues in the CDR3. Per the germline V gene, CDR1 is MDHEN and CDR2 is SYDVKM.

This chain joins TRBV15 and TRBJ2-1; 13 nucleotides agree with TRBD2. The CDR3 spans 16 residues. Trimming took 4 bases from V and 8 from J; bases not matched to a gene: 8. Germline V lookup: CDR1 LNHNV, CDR2 YYDKDF (reference sequence). CDR3 region: CATSKPGLAGAHEQFF. The CDR3 coding sequence is TGTGCCACCAGCAAGCCTGGACTAGCGGGAGCCCATGAGCAGTTCTTC.

This clone was counted only a few times. The rearrangement uses TRBV6-1 and TRBJ2-6; TRBD2 is a possible D gene (5 bases). V dropped 10 bases and J dropped 0 bases, with 13 bases sitting between them. The CDR3 runs to 15 residues. Germline V gives CDR1 MNHNS, CDR2 SASEGT. CDR3 protein: CATAAGGSGANVLTF. The DNA of the CDR3 is TGTGCCACCGCCGCCGGAGGCTCTGGGGCCAACGTCCTGACTTTC.

The chain recombines TRBV6-5 with TRBJ1-4; 7 nucleotides line up with TRBD1. Germline V gene data show CDR1 as MNHEY and CDR2 as SVGAGI. CDR3 length equals 13 residues. With V trimmed by 7 bases and J by 7 bases, 6 bases remained unmatched. This chain's CDR3 is CASKFTGAEKLFF. CDR3 nucleotides: TGTGCCAGCAAGTTTACAGGGGCTGAAAAACTGTTTTTT.

The chain recombines TRBV2 with TRBJ2-7; tentative D call: TRBD1 (6 bases). CDR3 size: 15 residues. Germline values: CDR1 SNHLY, CDR2 FYNNEI. Trimming took 6 bases from V and 3 from J, leaving 18 bases between them. The CDR3 DNA sequence: TGTGCCAGCAGAACCCCCCGAATCAGGGGCTACGAGCAGTACTTC. Its translation is CASRTPRIRGYEQYF. Complete variable domain (other parts from reference TRBV2 and TRBJ2-7): EPEVTQTPSHQVTQMGQEVILRCVPISNHLYFYWYRQILGQKVEFLVSFYNNEISEKSEIFDDQFSVERPDGSNFTLKIRSTKLEDSAMYFCASRTPRIRGYEQYFGPGTRLTVT.